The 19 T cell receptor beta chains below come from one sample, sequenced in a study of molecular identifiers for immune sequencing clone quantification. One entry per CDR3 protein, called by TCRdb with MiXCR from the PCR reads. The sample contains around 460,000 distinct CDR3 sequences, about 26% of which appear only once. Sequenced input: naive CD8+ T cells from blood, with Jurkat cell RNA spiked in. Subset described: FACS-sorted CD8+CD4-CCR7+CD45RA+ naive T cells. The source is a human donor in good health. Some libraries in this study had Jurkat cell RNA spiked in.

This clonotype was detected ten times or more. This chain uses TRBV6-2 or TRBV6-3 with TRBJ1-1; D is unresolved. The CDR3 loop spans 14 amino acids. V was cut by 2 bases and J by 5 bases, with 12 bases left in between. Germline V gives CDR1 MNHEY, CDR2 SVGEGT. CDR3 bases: TGTGCCAGCAGTTACGTCCGGGGAGGAACTGAAGCTTTCTTT. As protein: CASSYVRGGTEAFF.

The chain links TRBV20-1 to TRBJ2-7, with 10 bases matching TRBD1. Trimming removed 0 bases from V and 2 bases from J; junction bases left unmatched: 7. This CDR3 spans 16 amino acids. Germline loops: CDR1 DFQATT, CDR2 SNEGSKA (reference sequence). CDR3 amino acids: CSARDHGTGVPYEQYF. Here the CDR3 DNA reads TGCAGTGCTAGAGATCACGGGACAGGGGTTCCCTACGAGCAGTACTTC.

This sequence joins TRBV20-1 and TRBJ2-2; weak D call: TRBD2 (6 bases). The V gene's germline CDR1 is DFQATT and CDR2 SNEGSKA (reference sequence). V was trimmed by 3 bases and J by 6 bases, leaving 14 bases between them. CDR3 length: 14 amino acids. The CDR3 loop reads CSARAGTFAGELFF. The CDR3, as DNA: TGCAGTGCTAGGGCCGGGACTTTCGCCGGGGAGCTGTTTTTT.

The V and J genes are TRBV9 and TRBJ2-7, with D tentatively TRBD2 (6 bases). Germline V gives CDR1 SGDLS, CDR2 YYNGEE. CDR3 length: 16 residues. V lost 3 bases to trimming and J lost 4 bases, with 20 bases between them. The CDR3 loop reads CASSAPGGSGNYEQYF. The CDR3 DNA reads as TGTGCCAGCAGCGCCCCCGGGGGTAGCGGAAATTACGAGCAGTACTTC.

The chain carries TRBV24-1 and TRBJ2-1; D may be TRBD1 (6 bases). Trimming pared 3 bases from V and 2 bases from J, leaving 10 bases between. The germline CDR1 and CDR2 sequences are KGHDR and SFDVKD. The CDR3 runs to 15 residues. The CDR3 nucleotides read TGTGCCACCAGTGATAAACAGGGCCCCTACAATGAGCAGTTCTTC. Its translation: CATSDKQGPYNEQFF.

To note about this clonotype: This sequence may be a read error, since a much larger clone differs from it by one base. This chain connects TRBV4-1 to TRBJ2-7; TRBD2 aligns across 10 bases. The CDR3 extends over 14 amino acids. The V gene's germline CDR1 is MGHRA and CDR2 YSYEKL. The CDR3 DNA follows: TGCGCCAGCAGCTTCACTAGCGGGGACTACGAGCAGTGCTTC. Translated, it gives CASSFTSGDYEQCF.

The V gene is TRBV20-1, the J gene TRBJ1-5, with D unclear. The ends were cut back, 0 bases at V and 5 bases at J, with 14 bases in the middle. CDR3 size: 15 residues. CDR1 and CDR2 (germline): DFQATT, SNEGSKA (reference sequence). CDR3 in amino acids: CSARDLSSRDQPQHF. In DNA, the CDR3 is TGCAGTGCTAGAGATCTCTCAAGCCGGGATCAGCCCCAGCATTTT.

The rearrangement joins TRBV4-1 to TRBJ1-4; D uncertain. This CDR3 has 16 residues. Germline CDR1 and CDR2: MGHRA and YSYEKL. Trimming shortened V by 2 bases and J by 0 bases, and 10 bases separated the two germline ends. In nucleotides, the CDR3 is TGCGCCAGCAGCCAACGTAGGGTTGCAACTAATGAAAAACTGTTTTTT. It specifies CASSQRRVATNEKLFF.

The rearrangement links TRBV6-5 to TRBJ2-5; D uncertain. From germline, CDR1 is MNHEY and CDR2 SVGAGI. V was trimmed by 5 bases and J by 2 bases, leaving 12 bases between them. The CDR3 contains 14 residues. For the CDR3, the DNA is TGTGCCAGCAGTGGGTGGGCGGAACAAGAGACCCAGTACTTC. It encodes CASSGWAEQETQYF.

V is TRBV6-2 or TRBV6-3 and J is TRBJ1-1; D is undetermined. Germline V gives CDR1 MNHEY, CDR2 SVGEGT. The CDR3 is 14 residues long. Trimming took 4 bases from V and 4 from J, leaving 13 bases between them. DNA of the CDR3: TGTGCCAGCAGTTCAAGCTGGGGATCCACTGAAGCTTTCTTT. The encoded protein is CASSSSWGSTEAFF.

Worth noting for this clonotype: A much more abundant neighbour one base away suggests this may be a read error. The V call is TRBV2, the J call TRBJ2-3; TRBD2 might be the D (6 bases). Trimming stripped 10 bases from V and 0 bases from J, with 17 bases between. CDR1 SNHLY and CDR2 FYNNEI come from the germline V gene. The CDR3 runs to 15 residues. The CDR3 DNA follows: TGTGCCAACAACATGGGGGGTTCTAGCACAGATACGCAGTATTTT. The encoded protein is CANNMGGSSTDTQYF.

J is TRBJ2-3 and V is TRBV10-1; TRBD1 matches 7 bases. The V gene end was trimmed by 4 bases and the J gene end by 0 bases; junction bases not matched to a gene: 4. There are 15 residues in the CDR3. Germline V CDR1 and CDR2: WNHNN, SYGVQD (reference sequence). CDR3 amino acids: CASSVRTGSTDTQYF. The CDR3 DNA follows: TGCGCCAGCAGTGTGAGGACAGGCAGCACAGATACGCAGTATTTT.

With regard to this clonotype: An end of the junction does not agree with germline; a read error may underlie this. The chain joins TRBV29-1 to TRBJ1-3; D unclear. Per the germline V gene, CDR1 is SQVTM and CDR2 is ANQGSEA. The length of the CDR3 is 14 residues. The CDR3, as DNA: TGCAGCGTTTCAGACGGGAACTCTGGAAACACCATATGTTTT. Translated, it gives CSVSDGNSGNTICF.

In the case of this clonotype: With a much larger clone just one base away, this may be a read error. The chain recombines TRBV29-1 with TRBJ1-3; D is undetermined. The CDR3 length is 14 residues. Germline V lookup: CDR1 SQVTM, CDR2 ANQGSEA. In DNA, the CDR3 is TGCAGCGTTGCGACGGCCAACTCTCGAAACACCATATATTTT. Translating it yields CSVATANSRNTIYF.

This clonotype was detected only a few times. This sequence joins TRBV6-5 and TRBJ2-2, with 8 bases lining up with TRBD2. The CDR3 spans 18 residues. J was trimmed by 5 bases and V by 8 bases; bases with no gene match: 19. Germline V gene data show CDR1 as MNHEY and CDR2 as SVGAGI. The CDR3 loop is CASGSGYSGKVGTGELFF. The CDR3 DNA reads TGTGCCAGCGGGAGTGGGTATAGCGGGAAAGTAGGGACCGGGGAGCTGTTTTTT.

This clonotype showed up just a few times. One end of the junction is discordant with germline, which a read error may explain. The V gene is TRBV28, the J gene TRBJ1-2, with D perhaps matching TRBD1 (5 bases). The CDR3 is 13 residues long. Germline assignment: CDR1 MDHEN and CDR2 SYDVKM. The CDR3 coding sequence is TGTGCCAGCAGTTTATGGTCAGGGTTAGAACACGCCTTC. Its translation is CASSLWSGLEHAF.

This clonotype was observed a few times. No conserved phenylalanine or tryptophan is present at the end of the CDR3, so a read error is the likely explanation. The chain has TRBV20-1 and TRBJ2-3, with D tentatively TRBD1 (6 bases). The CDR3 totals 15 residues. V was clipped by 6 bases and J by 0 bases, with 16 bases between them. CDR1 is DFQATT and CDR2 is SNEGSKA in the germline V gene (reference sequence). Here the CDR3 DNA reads TGCAGTGCCCCCATGACAGGAGTTAGCACAGATACGCAGTATCTT. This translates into CSAPMTGVSTDTQYL.

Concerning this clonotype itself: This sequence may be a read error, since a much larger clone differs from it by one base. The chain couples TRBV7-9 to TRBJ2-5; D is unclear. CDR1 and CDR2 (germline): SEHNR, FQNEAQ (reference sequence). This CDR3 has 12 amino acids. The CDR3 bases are TGTGCCAACAGCTTCCCCCAAGAGACCCAGTACTTC. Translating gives CANSFPQETQYF.

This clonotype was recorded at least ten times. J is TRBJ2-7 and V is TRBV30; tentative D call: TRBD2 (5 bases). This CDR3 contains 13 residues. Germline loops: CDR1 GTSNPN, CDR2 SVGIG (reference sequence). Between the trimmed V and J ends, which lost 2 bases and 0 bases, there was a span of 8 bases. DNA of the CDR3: TGTGCCTGGAGTCCTGGGAGCTCCTACGAGCAGTACTTC. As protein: CAWSPGSSYEQYF.